These 10 T cell receptor beta chains were all obtained from the same sample, sequenced in a study of blood T cell repertoires in COVID-19. The data were produced by immunoSEQ multiplex PCR, yet TCRdb's version contains in-frame clones alone and is incomplete. The data show 150,000 to 200,000 clones, around 88% seen once. The sequenced sample consisted of PBMCs or T cells enriched from blood (not recorded which). These receptors were obtained from a young woman who had recovered from COVID-19.

The J gene is TRBJ1-1, the V gene TRBV4-1, with 8 bases that match TRBD1. The CDR3 consists of 15 residues. The germline V gene has CDR1 MGHRA and CDR2 YSYEKL. V shed 2 bases, J shed 4 bases, and the junction held 6 bases outside the gene matches. The CDR3 nucleotides are TGCGCCAGCAGCCAACTGACAGGGGTGGGCACTGAAGCTTTCTTT. Translated, it gives CASSQLTGVGTEAFF.

The V call is TRBV7-9, the J call TRBJ1-6, with unresolved D. V was clipped by 11 bases and J by 9 bases, with 14 bases between them. From germline, CDR1 is SEHNR and CDR2 FQNEAQ (reference sequence). The CDR3 spans 12 residues. CDR3 coding DNA: TGTGCCTATTGGGATCGGGGTTCACCCCTCCACTTT. Translated: CAYWDRGSPLHF.

The rearrangement links TRBV30 to TRBJ2-1; D is unclear. Germline V gives CDR1 GTSNPN, CDR2 SVGIG (reference sequence). The CDR3 is 14 residues long. Between the trimmed V and J ends, which lost 0 bases and 8 bases, there was a span of 14 bases. As DNA, the CDR3 is TGTGCCTGGAGTGTACTCTCTTCCCGGGATGAGCAGTTCTTC. As protein: CAWSVLSSRDEQFF.

V and J are TRBV5-1 and TRBJ2-5; D call uncertain. Germline V lookup: CDR1 SGHRS, CDR2 YFSETQ. The V gene lost 4 bases and the J gene lost 5 bases, with 6 bases spanning the gap. The CDR3 contains 11 residues. For the CDR3, the DNA is TGCGCCAGCAGCGCCCGGGAGACCCAGTACTTC. As protein: CASSARETQYF.

CDR3 protein: CASSSGQGRSEQFF. The CDR3 nucleotides are TGTGCCAGCAGCTCGGGACAGGGTCGAAGTGAGCAGTTCTTC. The chain is built from TRBV11-3 and TRBJ2-1, with 9 bases fitting TRBD1. The trim removed 4 bases at V and 9 bases at J, leaving 7 bases unmatched. Per germline, CDR1 SGHNT and CDR2 YENEEA. This CDR3 is 14 amino acids long.

J is TRBJ2-2 and V is TRBV24-1; 7 nucleotides line up with TRBD1. This CDR3 region has 14 residues. J gave up 4 bases and V 9 bases, and 7 bases lay outside the gene matches. The germline gives CDR1 KGHDR, CDR2 SFDVKD. The CDR3 reads CATGTGELTGELFF. In DNA form, the CDR3 reads TGTGCCACCGGTACAGGGGAGCTCACCGGGGAGCTGTTTTTT.

The chain recombines TRBV6-5 with TRBJ1-2, with 9 bases aligning to TRBD1. Germline loops: CDR1 MNHEY, CDR2 SVGAGI. J gave up 7 bases and V 7 bases, and 10 bases lay outside the gene matches. This CDR3 is built from 14 residues. CDR3 sequence: CASTAAGTGSGYTF. CDR3 nucleotide sequence: TGTGCCAGCACGGCGGCCGGGACAGGGAGTGGCTACACCTTC.

This clone came up a few times. The chain uses TRBV28 and TRBJ2-7; tentative D call: TRBD1 (6 bases). The CDR3 extends over 13 amino acids. V lost 6 bases, J lost 7 bases, and 16 bases lay in between. From germline, CDR1 is MDHEN and CDR2 SYDVKM. CDR3 nucleotides: TGTGCCAGCAGCCGTCTAAATACAGGGGAGCAGTACTTC. Translation gives CASSRLNTGEQYF.

This sequence joins TRBV30 and TRBJ1-5; 7 positions match TRBD1. Germline V CDR1 and CDR2: GTSNPN, SVGIG (reference sequence). Trimming cost V 7 bases and J 2 bases; bases outside gene matches: 8. The CDR3 spans 14 residues. CDR3 residues: CASGGSDRNQPQHF. The CDR3 DNA is TGTGCCTCAGGGGGGTCGGATCGCAATCAGCCCCAGCATTTT.

The chain is built from TRBV9 and TRBJ2-2; TRBD1 agrees at 9 bases. The CDR3 runs to 15 residues. The J segment lost 3 bases and the V segment lost 2 bases, leaving 2 bases of the junction unmatched. CDR1 and CDR2 from the germline V gene are SGDLS and YYNGEE. CDR3 nucleotide sequence: TGTGCCAGCAGCGTCCGGGACAGGGACACCGGGGAGCTGTTTTTT. Translating it yields CASSVRDRDTGELFF.